These 20 T cell receptor beta chains were all obtained from the same sample, sequenced in a study of vaccination effects on CD4 cells after COVID-19. The table came from immunoSEQ multiplex PCR; TCRdb's copy has only in-frame clones and leaves some out. Of some 40,000 clones detected, about two thirds appear once; the ten largest clones hold 7.7%. With about 9 days of culture completed, CD4+ T cells were isolated. Each participant was administered two doses of either the BNT162b2 or the mRNA-1273 vaccine. Their antigens remain unidentified. Source: CD4+ T cells from PBMCs cultured without peptide, taken after COVID-19 vaccination. The source of these receptors is a human donor who received a COVID-19 vaccine.

The genes are TRBV6-5 and TRBJ1-1; 9 bases fit TRBD1. Trimming removed 8 bases from V and 1 base from J; junction bases left unmatched: 8. The CDR3 loop spans 15 amino acids. Germline loops: CDR1 MNHEY, CDR2 SVGAGI. CDR3 bases: TGTGCCAGCTCTCGACCGGGACAGGGGAACACTGAAGCTTTCTTT. Protein sequence: CASSRPGQGNTEAFF.

CDR3 nucleotide sequence: TGTGCCAGCAGACTAGCGGGGGGAGAGACCCAGTACTTC. It codes for CASRLAGGETQYF. The genes are TRBV14 and TRBJ2-5; 12 bases are shared with TRBD2. This CDR3 spans 13 amino acids. J gave up 4 bases and V 6 bases, and 0 bases lay outside the gene matches. The germline V gene has CDR1 SGHDN and CDR2 FVKESK.

The chain has TRBV2 and TRBJ2-1; 9 bases are shared with TRBD2. J gave up 2 bases and V 10 bases, and 9 bases lay outside the gene matches. CDR1 is SNHLY, CDR2 FYNNEI, per germline. This CDR3 spans 15 amino acids. The CDR3: CAKDSGSQTYNEQFF. The CDR3 bases are TGTGCCAAAGATAGCGGGAGCCAAACCTACAATGAGCAGTTCTTC.

This clone was picked up one time. The chain has TRBV5-5 and TRBJ1-2; no reliable D call. The CDR3 length is 14 residues. Germline assignment: CDR1 SGHKS and CDR2 YYEKEE (reference sequence). V dropped 0 bases and J dropped 0 bases, with 6 bases sitting between them. In DNA, the CDR3 is TGTGCCAGCAGCTTGGACCGATCTAACTATGGCTACACCTTC. Translating it yields CASSLDRSNYGYTF.

This chain connects TRBV2 to TRBJ2-2; TRBD1 might be the D (6 bases). The germline V and J ends were trimmed by 6 bases and 1 base, with 21 bases remaining between them. Per germline, CDR1 SNHLY and CDR2 FYNNEI. The CDR3 covers 18 residues. The CDR3 here is CASRARDTSHRNTGELFF. The CDR3 DNA is TGTGCCAGCAGGGCCCGGGACACTTCTCACCGGAACACCGGGGAGCTGTTTTTT.

The rearrangement uses TRBV25-1 and TRBJ2-7; either TRBD1 or TRBD2 may supply D (6 bases each). With 8 bases removed from V and 0 bases from J, the gap between germline ends came to 14 bases. The CDR3 runs 14 residues. The germline V gene encodes CDR1 MGHDK and CDR2 SYGVNS. Written as DNA, the CDR3 is TGTGCCAGCGGGGGGCGGGGAAGCTCCTACGAGCAGTACTTC. Translation gives CASGGRGSSYEQYF.

V usage is TRBV7-9 and J usage is TRBJ1-1; no reliable D call. Germline assignment: CDR1 SEHNR and CDR2 FQNEAQ (reference sequence). Deletions cut 1 base from V and 1 base from J, with 13 bases between. The CDR3 is made up of 16 amino acids. The CDR3 nucleotides are TGTGCCAGCAGCTTAGAGGAGGCGGTCTGGAACACTGAAGCTTTCTTT. Amino acids: CASSLEEAVWNTEAFF.

V usage is TRBV30 and J usage is TRBJ2-3; D is uncertain. The CDR3 runs 15 residues. The germline V and J ends were trimmed by 4 bases and 2 bases, with 16 bases remaining between them. In germline, CDR1 is GTSNPN, CDR2 SVGIG (reference sequence). DNA of the CDR3: TGTGCCTGGATCCCTCTCGGCACGATCACAGATACGCAGTATTTT. As protein: CAWIPLGTITDTQYF.

This clone showed up just a few times. V gene TRBV19 combines with J gene TRBJ2-7; D remains unclear. This CDR3 spans 14 amino acids. Deletions cut 6 bases from V and 1 base from J, with 13 bases between. The germline V gene encodes CDR1 LNHDA and CDR2 SQIVND (reference sequence). CDR3 DNA sequence: TGTGCCAGTAGATCCGGCTCGGAGTCCTACGAGCAGTACTTC. This codes for CASRSGSESYEQYF.

The chain recombines TRBV5-6 with TRBJ2-1; D remains unclear. Germline V gene sequence: CDR1 SGHDT, CDR2 YYEEEE. CDR3 length: 11 amino acids. Trimming stripped 2 bases from V and 10 bases from J, with 7 bases between. For the CDR3, the DNA is TGTGCCAGCAGCTTTGGCAGGGAGCAGTTCTTC. As protein: CASSFGREQFF.

The chain links TRBV7-8 to TRBJ2-7, with TRBD2 matching 12 bases. V dropped 0 bases and J dropped 2; count of bases not matched to a gene: 5. This CDR3 has 17 amino acids. Looked up from germline, CDR1 is SGHVS and CDR2 is FQNEAQ. The DNA for the CDR3 is TGTGCCAGCAGCTTAGCCACGACTAGCGGGGGAACCTACGAGCAGTACTTC. The encoded protein is CASSLATTSGGTYEQYF.

This clone was counted only a few times. The rearrangement joins TRBV7-9 to TRBJ2-2, with D maybe TRBD1 (5 bases). Per germline, CDR1 SEHNR and CDR2 FQNEAQ (reference sequence). Trimming left V 0 bases short and J 8 bases short, with 7 bases between. The CDR3 sequence is 13 residues long. The CDR3 region has the DNA TGTGCCAGCAGCTTAGCAAGGACAGGGGAGCTGTTTTTT. Residues: CASSLARTGELFF.

The CDR3 here is CSVGSGGPGETQYF. The DNA of the CDR3 is TGCAGCGTCGGGTCGGGGGGGCCTGGGGAGACCCAGTACTTC. The genes are TRBV29-1 and TRBJ2-5, with 8 bases lining up with TRBD2. The CDR3 sequence is 14 residues long. Per the germline V gene, CDR1 is SQVTM and CDR2 is ANQGSEA. After removal of 6 bases from V and 5 bases from J, the junction contained 11 bases not matched to a gene.

The V and J genes are TRBV5-5 and TRBJ2-1; the match to TRBD2 covers 11 bases. J gave up 6 bases and V 4 bases, and 3 bases lay outside the gene matches. CDR1 is SGHKS and CDR2 is YYEKEE in the germline V gene (reference sequence). The CDR3 runs 14 residues. This CDR3 reads CASSTSGSRNEQFF. In nucleotides, the CDR3 is TGTGCCAGCAGCACTAGCGGGAGTCGCAATGAGCAGTTCTTC.

The V call is TRBV19, the J call TRBJ2-3; the match to TRBD2 covers 8 bases. Germline-derived CDR1 and CDR2 are LNHDA and SQIVND (reference sequence). This CDR3 spans 16 amino acids. Trimming cost V 7 bases and J 9 bases; bases outside gene matches: 18. The CDR3, as DNA: TGTGCCAGTACCCCACGAGGACTAGCTGAAGCGGAAACGCAGTATTTT. This encodes CASTPRGLAEAETQYF.

This chain connects TRBV27 to TRBJ2-5; D might be TRBD1 (6 bases). The germline V gene has CDR1 MNHEY and CDR2 SMNVEV (reference sequence). The CDR3 consists of 14 residues. V lost 5 bases and J lost 5, with 15 bases in between. CDR3 DNA sequence: TGTGCCAGCAGTGAAAAACAGGGTCGGGAGACCCAGTACTTC. Protein: CASSEKQGRETQYF.

This rearrangement joins TRBV12-3 or TRBV12-4 to TRBJ1-1; D not resolved. Trimming removed 0 bases at V and 1 base at J, with 3 bases between. This CDR3 has 13 residues. The DNA for the CDR3 is TGTGCCAGCAGTTTAGCGGAGAACACTGAAGCTTTCTTT. Translating it yields CASSLAENTEAFF.

Only a few counts were recorded for this clone. For the CDR3, the DNA is TGTGCCAGCCGACAGGTGAACACTGAAGCTTTCTTT. It encodes CASRQVNTEAFF. The chain employs TRBV2 and TRBJ1-1; possible D gene TRBD1, 6 bases. The V and J ends lost 8 bases and 0 bases respectively, with 7 bases between them. The CDR3 totals 12 residues. CDR1 SNHLY and CDR2 FYNNEI come from the germline V gene.

Only one count was recorded for this clone. The chain has TRBV5-5 and TRBJ2-2, with no clear D. The CDR3 spans 15 residues. Germline V gene sequence: CDR1 SGHKS, CDR2 YYEKEE (reference sequence). The ends were cut back, 0 bases at V and 0 bases at J, with 6 bases in the middle. The CDR3 DNA reads as TGTGCCAGCAGCTTGGGACTGACGAACACCGGGGAGCTGTTTTTT. Translated, it gives CASSLGLTNTGELFF.

The J gene is TRBJ1-5, the V gene TRBV27, with a possible D match to TRBD1 (6 bases). Looked up from germline, CDR1 is MNHEY and CDR2 is SMNVEV (reference sequence). V was pared by 6 bases and J by 0 bases, with 6 bases between. CDR3 size: 13 residues. The CDR3 loop reads CASRGHSNQPQHF. The DNA of the CDR3 is TGTGCCAGCAGGGGACATAGCAATCAGCCCCAGCATTTT.